Listed here are 24 T cell receptor beta chains from one sample, sequenced in a study of CD8+ T cells in alopecia areata. This sample's treatment: oral pan-JAK inhibitor, 5-10 mg twice daily. Following RNA extraction, reverse transcription yielded cDNA that acted as the sequencing template. Some clones are missing from TCRdb's copy, which holds only in-frame ones; the method was immunoSEQ multiplex PCR. The sample holds 150,000 to 200,000 clones; around 60% are singletons and the top ten take roughly 1.3%. The sequenced sample was CD4+ T cells sorted from blood, obtained between weeks 47 and 50, from a patient treated with tofacitinib. All receptors come from a human donor with alopecia areata.

A few counts support this clone. The V and J genes are TRBV2 and TRBJ1-2, with 7 bases lining up with TRBD1. The germline gives CDR1 SNHLY, CDR2 FYNNEI. This CDR3 is 14 amino acids long. V trimming: 5 bases; J trimming: 5 bases; junction bases outside the gene matches: 8. The CDR3 DNA is TGTGCCAGCAGTTCCACCGGGACAGAGTATGGCTACACCTTC. Protein sequence: CASSSTGTEYGYTF.

The chain employs TRBV29-1 and TRBJ2-7, with D tentatively TRBD1 or TRBD2 (7 bases each). CDR3 length equals 12 residues. The germline gives CDR1 SQVTM, CDR2 ANQGSEA. Trimming stripped 4 bases from V and 6 bases from J, with 13 bases between. The CDR3 DNA is TGCAGCGTTGGACCAGGGGGGGGCGAGCAGTACTTC. Its protein is CSVGPGGGEQYF.

The sample holds a few counts of this clone. The chain joins TRBV27 to TRBJ2-1, with D perhaps matching TRBD1 (5 bases). The CDR3 is made up of 12 amino acids. Germline CDR1 is MNHEY and CDR2 is SMNVEV (reference sequence). With 6 bases removed from V and 7 bases from J, the gap between germline ends came to 10 bases. The CDR3 sequence is CASRRQGNEQFF. Written as DNA, the CDR3 is TGTGCCAGCAGACGTCAGGGAAATGAGCAGTTCTTC.

CDR3 coding DNA: TGCGCCAGCAGCCCGAAATGGTGGTATGAGGGCACAGATACGCAGTATTTT. It translates to CASSPKWWYEGTDTQYF. The gene calls are TRBV4-1 and TRBJ2-3, with D unresolved. In germline, CDR1 is MGHRA, CDR2 YSYEKL. V was shortened by 4 bases and J by 1 base, with 18 bases between the two germline ends. The CDR3 length is 17 residues.

A word on this clone: Other DNA variants within this sample encode the same CDR3. The gene calls are TRBV29-1 and TRBJ2-7; TRBD1 might be the D (6 bases). V gave up 6 bases and J gave up 0 bases, with 9 bases separating them. Germline V gene sequence: CDR1 SQVTM, CDR2 ANQGSEA. The CDR3 covers 12 residues. The CDR3 DNA is TGCAGCGTCGGGGACACCTCCTACGAGCAGTACTTC. Protein: CSVGDTSYEQYF.

The chain links TRBV29-1 to TRBJ2-1; weak D call: TRBD1 (5 bases). V was pared by 5 bases and J by 9 bases, with 11 bases between. The CDR3 length is 11 residues. CDR1 is SQVTM and CDR2 is ANQGSEA in the germline V gene. The CDR3 region is CSVRGTGEQFF. As DNA, the CDR3 is TGCAGCGTTCGCGGAACAGGTGAGCAGTTCTTC.

In this sample, this clone turned up a few times. The genes are TRBV25-1 and TRBJ1-6, with unresolved D. From germline, CDR1 is MGHDK and CDR2 SYGVNS. V was trimmed by 1 base and J by 15 bases, leaving 16 bases between them. This CDR3 spans 14 amino acids. CDR3 loop: CASSEFYPNSGLHF. The DNA for the CDR3 is TGTGCCAGCAGTGAATTCTATCCGAATTCAGGCCTCCACTTT. Supplemented by reference TRBV25-1 and TRBJ1-6, the full variable domain reads EADIYQTPRYLVIGTGKKITLECSQTMGHDKMYWYQQDPGMELHLIHYSYGVNSTEKGDLSSESTVSRIRTEHFPLTLESARPSHTSQYLCASSEFYPNSGLHFGNGTRLTVT.

V is TRBV7-2 and J is TRBJ1-2; D ambiguous. The CDR3 covers 12 residues. The V end was cut by 2 bases, the J end by 5 bases, with 6 bases between. The germline gives CDR1 SGHTA, CDR2 FQGNSA. The CDR3: CASSLKGYGYTF. The CDR3 coding sequence is TGTGCCAGCAGCTTAAAGGGTTATGGCTACACCTTC.

The CDR3 protein is CASGRTGGGETQYF. CDR3 DNA sequence: TGTGCCAGCGGACGGACAGGAGGAGGAGAGACCCAGTACTTC. The chain combines TRBV7-9 with TRBJ2-5, with 7 bases identical to TRBD1. The length of the CDR3 is 14 residues. V shed 8 bases, J shed 4 bases, and the junction held 10 bases outside the gene matches. In germline, CDR1 is SEHNR, CDR2 FQNEAQ (reference sequence).

In regard to this clone: Other DNA variants within this sample encode the same CDR3. The chain employs TRBV30 and TRBJ1-3; D call uncertain. The V end lost 1 base, the J end lost 2 bases, and 3 bases lay between the germline ends. This CDR3 has 12 amino acids. Germline CDR1 GTSNPN, CDR2 SVGIG (reference sequence). CDR3 in amino acids: CAWSGTGNTIYF. In DNA, the CDR3 is TGTGCCTGGAGTGGAACTGGAAACACCATATATTTT.

The V and J genes are TRBV30 and TRBJ1-2, with a possible D match to TRBD1 (5 bases). The CDR3 loop spans 14 amino acids. Trimming took 3 bases from V and 2 from J, leaving 13 bases between them. Germline V gene data show CDR1 as GTSNPN and CDR2 as SVGIG (reference sequence). As DNA, the CDR3 is TGTGCCTGGAGGCCGCAGGGACTCAACTATGGCTACACCTTC. It yields the protein CAWRPQGLNYGYTF.

This clone was counted a single time. The chain uses TRBV30 and TRBJ1-5; 10 nucleotides align to TRBD1. There are 14 residues in the CDR3. V lost 3 bases and J lost 7; bases outside the gene matches: 6. CDR1 and CDR2 from the germline V gene are GTSNPN and SVGIG (reference sequence). The CDR3 sequence: CAWSRDRGMQPQHF. The DNA for the CDR3 is TGTGCCTGGAGCCGGGACAGGGGCATGCAGCCCCAGCATTTT.

The chain recombines TRBV5-1 with TRBJ2-1, with 7 bases fitting TRBD1. V shed 2 bases and J 7 bases; nucleotides not matched to a gene: 0. CDR1 is SGHRS, CDR2 YFSETQ, per germline. This CDR3 is 12 amino acids long. The CDR3 DNA follows: TGCGCCAGCAGCTTACAGGGGAATGAGCAGTTCTTC. It codes for CASSLQGNEQFF.

This clone appeared once. V and J are TRBV5-1 and TRBJ1-2, with D uncertain. The CDR3 consists of 13 residues. Germline lookup yields CDR1 SGHRS and CDR2 YFSETQ. V lost 4 bases, J lost 4 bases, and 11 bases lay in between. CDR3 region: CASSPSSSYGYTF. Here the CDR3 DNA reads TGCGCCAGCAGCCCATCATCGAGCTATGGCTACACCTTC.

The chain joins TRBV27 to TRBJ2-6, with D uncertain. Germline V gene sequence: CDR1 MNHEY, CDR2 SMNVEV (reference sequence). V lost 6 bases and J lost 11, with 14 bases in between. This CDR3 spans 13 amino acids. This CDR3 reads CASRHGGVYVLTF. The CDR3 nucleotides read TGTGCCAGCAGACACGGTGGAGTCTACGTCCTGACTTTC.

With respect to this clone: Germline and junction disagree at one end, which may indicate a read error. The genes are TRBV7-2 and TRBJ2-7; TRBD1 agrees at 9 bases. The CDR3 totals 12 residues. From germline, CDR1 is SGHTA and CDR2 FQGNSA. As DNA, the CDR3 is TGTGCCAGCAGCCCCCTGGACAGGGGCGCTACTTTC. Translation gives CASSPLDRGATF.

The CDR3 DNA follows: TGTGCCAGCAGCTCCCTATCGGTCTACGAGCAGTACTTC. Protein product: CASSSLSVYEQYF. The V and J genes are TRBV27 and TRBJ2-7; D gene uncertain. This CDR3 comprises 13 residues. Trimming left V 6 bases short and J 3 bases short, with 12 bases between. Germline lookup yields CDR1 MNHEY and CDR2 SMNVEV (reference sequence).

Only a few counts were recorded for this clone. The chain employs TRBV14 and TRBJ1-1; weak D call: TRBD1 (6 bases). V was cut by 4 bases and J by 1 base, with 7 bases left in between. The CDR3 runs 13 residues. In germline, CDR1 is SGHDN, CDR2 FVKESK. The CDR3 DNA reads TGTGCCAGCAGCCTGGGGGCGAACACTGAAGCTTTCTTT. Translated, it gives CASSLGANTEAFF. The full variable domain, rest sourced from reference TRBV14 and TRBJ1-1, is EAGVTQFPSHSVIEKGQTVTLRCDPISGHDNLYWYRRVMGKEIKFLLHFVKESKQDESGMPNNRFLAERTGGTYSTLKVQPAELEDSGVYFCASSLGANTEAFFGQGTRLTVV.

The genes are TRBV7-3 and TRBJ2-1; D gene ambiguous. The CDR3 is made up of 14 amino acids. Trimming left V 5 bases short and J 0 bases short, with 8 bases between. CDR1 and CDR2 from the germline V gene are SGHTA and FQGTGA. The CDR3 bases are TGTGCCAGCAGCCTCATGAGCTCCTACAATGAGCAGTTCTTC. This sequence encodes CASSLMSSYNEQFF.

The V call is TRBV6-5, the J call TRBJ2-5; possibly TRBD2 for D (6 bases). The CDR3 extends over 13 amino acids. Germline V CDR1 and CDR2: MNHEY, SVGAGI. V dropped 5 bases and J dropped 5 bases, with 12 bases sitting between them. The DNA for the CDR3 is TGTGCCAGCAGTCGGGGGTGGCGGGAGACCCAGTACTTC. Its protein is CASSRGWRETQYF.

The V gene is TRBV30, the J gene TRBJ1-4, with D unresolved. This CDR3 is built from 11 residues. V dropped 5 bases and J dropped 5 bases, with 6 bases sitting between them. Germline assignment: CDR1 GTSNPN and CDR2 SVGIG (reference sequence). The CDR3 nucleotides are TGTGCCTGGTGTTCGAATGAAAAACTGTTTTTT. Its protein product is CAWCSNEKLFF.

This clone was recorded once. The chain uses TRBV25-1 and TRBJ1-2; the D gene is possibly TRBD1 (5 bases). Trimming took 1 base from V and 8 from J, leaving 11 bases between them. Germline V gene sequence: CDR1 MGHDK, CDR2 SYGVNS. The CDR3 length is 13 residues. DNA for the CDR3: TGTGCCAGCAGTGAATTGGACACCGACGGCTACACCTTC. This codes for CASSELDTDGYTF.

This sequence joins TRBV9 and TRBJ2-2, with no clear D. V dropped 1 base and J dropped 6 bases, with 7 bases sitting between them. CDR1 and CDR2 from the germline V gene are SGDLS and YYNGEE. This CDR3 region has 13 residues. The CDR3 loop reads CASSVRAPGELFF. In nucleotides, the CDR3 is TGTGCCAGCAGCGTAAGAGCCCCCGGGGAGCTGTTTTTT.

The chain couples TRBV29-1 to TRBJ2-5, with 7 positions matching TRBD1. With V trimmed by 3 bases and J by 5 bases, 3 bases remained unmatched. Germline CDR1 SQVTM, CDR2 ANQGSEA. The CDR3 length is 12 residues. DNA of the CDR3: TGCAGCGTTGAGACAGGGCGGGAGACCCAGTACTTC. This encodes CSVETGRETQYF.